This is a list of T cell receptor beta chains from one sample in a study of blood T cell repertoires in COVID-19. The protocol was immunoSEQ multiplex PCR, while the TCRdb copy is restricted to in-frame clones and leaves out a portion. The sample has 97,000 or so clones, around nine tenths seen once. The sample consisted of peripheral blood. These TCRs come from a man in his fifties with active COVID-19. Each CDR3 is given with its conserved first and last residue. Only some rows state a clone size, as once, few, many or a class for expanded clones.

V: TRBV4-1; size: NA; J: TRBJ2-7; CDR3: CASSHVLAGRGMGEQYF
V: TRBV19; size: NA; J: TRBJ2-1; CDR3: CASSIPGGPGEQFF
V: TRBV27; size: NA; J: TRBJ2-1; CDR3: CASRVGASYNEQFF
V: TRBV2; size: NA; J: TRBJ2-5; CDR3: CASNRDRRGETQYF
V: TRBV9; size: NA; J: TRBJ2-3; CDR3: CASSPKGQVKTDTQYF
V: TRBV30; size: NA; J: TRBJ1-3; CDR3: CAWTHPDSRGNTIYF
V: TRBV7-2; size: NA; J: TRBJ1-5; CDR3: CASSLLAAGNQPQHF
V: TRBV7-9; size: NA; J: TRBJ1-4; CDR3: CASSRRGQSEKLFF
V: TRBV18; size: NA; J: TRBJ1-1; CDR3: CASHQGRDTEAFF
V: TRBV18; size: NA; J: TRBJ2-3; CDR3: CASSLDRYTDTQYF
V: TRBV4-2; size: NA; J: TRBJ2-3; CDR3: CASSPGLAGVVIDTQYF
V: TRBV7-2; size: NA; J: TRBJ1-2; CDR3: CASRNGPSGYTF
V: TRBV14; size: NA; J: TRBJ2-1; CDR3: CASSQVRGLGNYNEQFF
V: TRBV3-1/TRBV3-2; size: NA; J: TRBJ2-7; CDR3: CASSLAPGGPYEQYF
V: TRBV19; size: NA; J: TRBJ1-6; CDR3: CASSIQQGDGSPLHF
V: TRBV27; size: NA; J: TRBJ1-2; CDR3: CASSFRTGDGYTF
V: TRBV6-2/TRBV6-3; size: NA; J: TRBJ2-2; CDR3: CASSPFSGGATGELFF
V: TRBV15; size: NA; J: TRBJ2-1; CDR3: CATMQGLRGQLKRQFF
V: TRBV25-1; size: NA; J: TRBJ2-2; CDR3: CASSDYASGLAGAGELFF
V: TRBV19; size: NA; J: TRBJ2-7; CDR3: CASSIAGGAYEQYF
V: TRBV7-2; size: NA; J: TRBJ2-1; CDR3: CASSLDGLGRNEQFF
V: TRBV3-1/TRBV3-2; size: NA; J: TRBJ2-1; CDR3: CASSRGLAGGPGEQFF
V: TRBV6-6; size: NA; J: TRBJ2-1; CDR3: CASSYSPREGNEQFF
V: TRBV9; size: NA; J: TRBJ2-1; CDR3: CASSVAHLGQGKDEQFF
V: TRBV6-1; size: NA; J: TRBJ1-2; CDR3: CASSERAGAPYGYTF
V: TRBV7-6; size: once; J: TRBJ2-1; CDR3: CASSLAPASGAGNEQFF
V: TRBV7-2; size: NA; J: TRBJ2-5; CDR3: CASSLSQRGETQYF